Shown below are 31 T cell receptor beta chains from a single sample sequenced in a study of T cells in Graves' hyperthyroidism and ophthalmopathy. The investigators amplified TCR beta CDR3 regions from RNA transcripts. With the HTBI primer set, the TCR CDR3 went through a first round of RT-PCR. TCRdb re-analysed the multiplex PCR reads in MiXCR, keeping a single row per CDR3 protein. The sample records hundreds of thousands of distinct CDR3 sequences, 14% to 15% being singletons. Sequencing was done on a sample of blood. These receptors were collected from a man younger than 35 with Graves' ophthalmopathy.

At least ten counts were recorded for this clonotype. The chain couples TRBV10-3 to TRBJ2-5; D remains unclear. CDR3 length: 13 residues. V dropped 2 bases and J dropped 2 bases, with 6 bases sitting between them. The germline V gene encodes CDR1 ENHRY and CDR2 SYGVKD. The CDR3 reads CAISETYQETQYF. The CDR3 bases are TGTGCCATCAGTGAGACATATCAAGAGACCCAGTACTTC.

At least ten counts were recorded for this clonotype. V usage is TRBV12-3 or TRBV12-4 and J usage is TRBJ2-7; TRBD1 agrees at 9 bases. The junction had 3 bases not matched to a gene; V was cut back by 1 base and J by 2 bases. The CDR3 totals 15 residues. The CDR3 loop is CASSLGDRATYEQYF. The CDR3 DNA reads TGTGCCAGCAGTTTAGGGGACAGGGCTACCTACGAGCAGTACTTC.

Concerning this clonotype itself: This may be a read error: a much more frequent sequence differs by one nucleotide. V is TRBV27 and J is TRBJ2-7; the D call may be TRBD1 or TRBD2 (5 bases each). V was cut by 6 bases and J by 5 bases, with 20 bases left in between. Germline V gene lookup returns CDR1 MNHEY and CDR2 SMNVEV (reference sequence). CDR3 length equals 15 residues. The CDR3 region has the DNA TGTGCCAGCAGCGGCCGGGACGGGGAGATCAACGAGCAGTACTTC. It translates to CASSGRDGEINEQYF.

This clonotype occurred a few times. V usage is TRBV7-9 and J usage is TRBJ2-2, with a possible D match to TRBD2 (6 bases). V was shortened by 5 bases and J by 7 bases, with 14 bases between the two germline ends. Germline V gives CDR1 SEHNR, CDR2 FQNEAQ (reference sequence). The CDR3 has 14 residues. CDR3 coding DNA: TGTGCCAGCAGCCTAGGCGGGGCTTTCGGGGAGCTGTTTTTT. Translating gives CASSLGGAFGELFF.

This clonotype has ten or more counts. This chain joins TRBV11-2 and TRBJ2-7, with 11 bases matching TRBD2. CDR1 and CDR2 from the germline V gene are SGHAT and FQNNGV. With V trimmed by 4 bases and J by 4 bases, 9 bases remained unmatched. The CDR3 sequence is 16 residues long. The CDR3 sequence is CASSSFGTSGAYEQYF. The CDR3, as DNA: TGTGCCAGCAGCTCCTTCGGGACTAGCGGAGCATACGAGCAGTACTTC.

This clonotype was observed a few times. CDR3 in DNA: TGTGCCAGCAGCTTAGTGCAGGGCGTGGTGGCAGATACGCAGTATTTT. Protein: CASSLVQGVVADTQYF. The genes are TRBV7-9 and TRBJ2-3; weak D call: TRBD1 (5 bases). Germline CDR1 and CDR2: SEHNR and FQNEAQ (reference sequence). Trimming cost V 1 base and J 4 bases, with 15 bases left between them. The length of the CDR3 is 16 residues.

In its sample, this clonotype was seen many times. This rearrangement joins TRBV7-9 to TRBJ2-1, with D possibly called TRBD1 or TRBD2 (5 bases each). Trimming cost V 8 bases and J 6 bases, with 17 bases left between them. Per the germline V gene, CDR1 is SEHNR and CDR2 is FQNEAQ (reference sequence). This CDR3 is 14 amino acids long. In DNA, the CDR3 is TGTGCCAGCTCCGGGGCCCTAGGACGCAATGAGCAGTTCTTC. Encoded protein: CASSGALGRNEQFF.

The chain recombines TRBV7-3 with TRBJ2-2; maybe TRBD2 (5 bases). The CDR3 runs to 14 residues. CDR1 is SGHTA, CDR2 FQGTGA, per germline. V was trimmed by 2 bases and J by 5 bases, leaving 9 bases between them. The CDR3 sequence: CASSLDYWTGELFF. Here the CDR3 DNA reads TGTGCCAGCAGCTTAGACTATTGGACCGGGGAGCTGTTTTTT.

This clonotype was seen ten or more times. The CDR3 region has the DNA TGTGCCAGCTCCTGGGGACGGCAAGAGACCCAGTACTTC. This codes for CASSWGRQETQYF. The gene calls are TRBV18 and TRBJ2-5; D may match TRBD1 or TRBD2 (5 bases each). This CDR3 comprises 13 residues. CDR1 KGHSH and CDR2 LQKENI come from the germline V gene. The V gene lost 6 bases and the J gene lost 2 bases, with 10 bases spanning the gap.

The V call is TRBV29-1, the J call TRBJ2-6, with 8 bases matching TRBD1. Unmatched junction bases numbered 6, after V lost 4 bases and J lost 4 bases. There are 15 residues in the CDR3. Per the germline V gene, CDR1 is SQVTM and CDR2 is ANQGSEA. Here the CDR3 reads CSVGTGSSGANVLTF. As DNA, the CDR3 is TGCAGCGTTGGGACAGGGAGTTCAGGGGCCAACGTCCTGACTTTC.

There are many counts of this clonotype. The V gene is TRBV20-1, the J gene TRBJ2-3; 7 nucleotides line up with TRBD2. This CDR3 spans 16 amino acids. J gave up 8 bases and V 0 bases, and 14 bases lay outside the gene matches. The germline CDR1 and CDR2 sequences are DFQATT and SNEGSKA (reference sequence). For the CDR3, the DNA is TGCAGTGCTAGAGAGCGGGGGTCGGGATTTGTAGCTACGCAGTATTTT. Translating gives CSARERGSGFVATQYF.

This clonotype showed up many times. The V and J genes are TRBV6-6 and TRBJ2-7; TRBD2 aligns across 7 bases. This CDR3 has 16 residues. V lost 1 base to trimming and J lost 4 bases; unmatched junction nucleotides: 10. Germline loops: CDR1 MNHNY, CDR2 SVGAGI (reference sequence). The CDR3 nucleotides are TGTGCCAGCAGTTACTTCGGGGGAGGGCCTAAGTACGAGCAGTACTTC. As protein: CASSYFGGGPKYEQYF.

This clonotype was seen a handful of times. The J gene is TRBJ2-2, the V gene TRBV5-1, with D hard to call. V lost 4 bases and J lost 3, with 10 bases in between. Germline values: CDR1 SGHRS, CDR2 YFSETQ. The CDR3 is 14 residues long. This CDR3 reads CASSPAGDTGELFF. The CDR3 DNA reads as TGCGCCAGCAGCCCCGCTGGGGACACCGGGGAGCTGTTTTTT.

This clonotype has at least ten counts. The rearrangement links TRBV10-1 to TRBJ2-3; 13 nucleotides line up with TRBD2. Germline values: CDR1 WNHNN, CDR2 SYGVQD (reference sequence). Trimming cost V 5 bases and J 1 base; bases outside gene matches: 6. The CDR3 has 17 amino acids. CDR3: CASSRLAGGVGTDTQYF. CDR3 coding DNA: TGCGCCAGCAGTCGACTAGCGGGAGGTGTGGGCACAGATACGCAGTATTTT.

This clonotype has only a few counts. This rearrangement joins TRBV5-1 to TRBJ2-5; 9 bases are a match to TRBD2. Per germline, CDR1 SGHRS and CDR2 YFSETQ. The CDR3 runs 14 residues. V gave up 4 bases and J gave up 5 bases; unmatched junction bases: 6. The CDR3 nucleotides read TGCGCCAGCAGCCTCGAGCGGGGGGTGGAGACCCAGTACTTC. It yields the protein CASSLERGVETQYF.

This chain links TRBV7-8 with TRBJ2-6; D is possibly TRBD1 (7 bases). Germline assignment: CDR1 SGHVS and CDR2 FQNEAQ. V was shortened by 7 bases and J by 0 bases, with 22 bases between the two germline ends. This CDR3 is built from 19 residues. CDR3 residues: CASKRPAGQITSGANVLTF. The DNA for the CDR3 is TGTGCCAGCAAAAGACCCGCGGGACAGATTACCTCTGGGGCCAACGTCCTGACTTTC.

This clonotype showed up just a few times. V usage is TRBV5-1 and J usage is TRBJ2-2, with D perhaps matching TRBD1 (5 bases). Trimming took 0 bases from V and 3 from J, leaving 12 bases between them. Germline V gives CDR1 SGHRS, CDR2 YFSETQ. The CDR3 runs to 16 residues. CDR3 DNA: TGCGCCAGCAGCTTGGTAGGGGATTTGGACACCGGGGAGCTGTTTTTT. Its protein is CASSLVGDLDTGELFF.

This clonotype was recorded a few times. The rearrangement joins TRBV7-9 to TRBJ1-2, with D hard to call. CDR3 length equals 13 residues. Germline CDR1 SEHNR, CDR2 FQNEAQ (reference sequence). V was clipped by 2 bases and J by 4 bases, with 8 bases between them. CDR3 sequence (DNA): TGTGCCAGCAGCTTAACTGGGTTCTATGGCTACACCTTC. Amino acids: CASSLTGFYGYTF.

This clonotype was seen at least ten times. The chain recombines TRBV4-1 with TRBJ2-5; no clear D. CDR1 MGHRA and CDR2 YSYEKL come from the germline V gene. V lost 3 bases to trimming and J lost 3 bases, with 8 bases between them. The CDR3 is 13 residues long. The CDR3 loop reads CASSQWMKETQYF. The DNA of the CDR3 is TGCGCCAGCAGCCAGTGGATGAAAGAGACCCAGTACTTC.

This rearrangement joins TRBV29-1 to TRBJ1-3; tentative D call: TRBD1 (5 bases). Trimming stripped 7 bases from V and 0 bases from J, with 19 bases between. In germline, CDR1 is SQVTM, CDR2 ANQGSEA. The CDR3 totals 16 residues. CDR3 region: CSARAGSAVSGNTIYF. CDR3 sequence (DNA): TGCAGCGCCAGGGCGGGCAGCGCAGTCTCTGGAAACACCATATATTTT.

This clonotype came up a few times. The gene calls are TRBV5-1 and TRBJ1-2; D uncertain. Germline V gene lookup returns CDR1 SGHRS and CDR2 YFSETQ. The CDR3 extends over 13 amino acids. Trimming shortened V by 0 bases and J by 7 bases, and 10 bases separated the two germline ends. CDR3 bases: TGCGCCAGCAGCTTGGAGCCATCCGGTGGCTACACCTTC. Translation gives CASSLEPSGGYTF.

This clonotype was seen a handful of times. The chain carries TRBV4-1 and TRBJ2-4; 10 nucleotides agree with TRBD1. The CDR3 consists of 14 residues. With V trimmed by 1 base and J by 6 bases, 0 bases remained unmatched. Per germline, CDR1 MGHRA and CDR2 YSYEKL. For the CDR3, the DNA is TGCGCCAGCAGCCAAGGGACAGGGGGAAACATTCAGTACTTC. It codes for CASSQGTGGNIQYF.

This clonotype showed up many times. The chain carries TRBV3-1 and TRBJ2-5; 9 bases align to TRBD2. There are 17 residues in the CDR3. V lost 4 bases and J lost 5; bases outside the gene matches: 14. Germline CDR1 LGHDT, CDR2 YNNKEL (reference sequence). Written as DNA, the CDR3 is TGTGCCAGCAGCCGGGCAGCGGGGGGAGGGGCAGGCGAGACCCAGTACTTC. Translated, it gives CASSRAAGGGAGETQYF.

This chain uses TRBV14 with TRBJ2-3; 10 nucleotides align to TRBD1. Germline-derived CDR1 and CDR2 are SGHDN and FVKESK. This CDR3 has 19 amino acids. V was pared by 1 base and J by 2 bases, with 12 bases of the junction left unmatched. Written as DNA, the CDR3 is TGTGCCAGCAGCCAAGGACAGGGGGCTCTAATCAGTCTCACAGATACGCAGTATTTT. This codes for CASSQGQGALISLTDTQYF.

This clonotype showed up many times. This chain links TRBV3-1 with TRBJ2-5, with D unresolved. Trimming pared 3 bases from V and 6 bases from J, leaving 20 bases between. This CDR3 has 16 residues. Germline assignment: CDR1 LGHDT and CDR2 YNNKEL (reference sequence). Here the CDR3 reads CASSHDRRFGGQTQYF. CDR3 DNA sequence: TGTGCCAGCAGCCATGACCGCCGATTCGGTGGGCAGACCCAGTACTTC.

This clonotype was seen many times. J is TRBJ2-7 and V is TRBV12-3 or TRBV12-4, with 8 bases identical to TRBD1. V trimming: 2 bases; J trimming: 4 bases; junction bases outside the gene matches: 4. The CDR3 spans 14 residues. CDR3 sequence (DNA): TGTGCCAGCAGTTTAACTCAGGGGGCGTACGAGCAGTACTTC. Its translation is CASSLTQGAYEQYF.

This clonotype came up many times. CDR3 DNA sequence: TGTGCCAGCAGCTCTGGATGGCTACAAGAGACCCAGTACTTC. This sequence encodes CASSSGWLQETQYF. The chain is built from TRBV11-2 and TRBJ2-5; D not resolved. The CDR3 sequence is 14 residues long. In germline, CDR1 is SGHAT, CDR2 FQNNGV. Trimming shortened V by 4 bases and J by 2 bases, and 11 bases separated the two germline ends.

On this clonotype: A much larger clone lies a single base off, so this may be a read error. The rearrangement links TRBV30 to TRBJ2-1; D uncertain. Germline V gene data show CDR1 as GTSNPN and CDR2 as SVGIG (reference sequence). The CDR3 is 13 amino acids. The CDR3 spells CATSTGAVNEQSF. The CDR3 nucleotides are TGTGCCACAAGTACCGGCGCCGTCAATGAGCAGTCCTTC.

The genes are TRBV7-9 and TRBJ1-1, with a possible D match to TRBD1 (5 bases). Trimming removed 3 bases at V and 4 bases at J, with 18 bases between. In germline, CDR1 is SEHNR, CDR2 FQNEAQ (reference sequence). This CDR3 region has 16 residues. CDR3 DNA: TGTGCCAGCAGCTTGTCCGGGGAAAGGGGCCTCACTGAAGCTTTCTTT. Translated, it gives CASSLSGERGLTEAFF.

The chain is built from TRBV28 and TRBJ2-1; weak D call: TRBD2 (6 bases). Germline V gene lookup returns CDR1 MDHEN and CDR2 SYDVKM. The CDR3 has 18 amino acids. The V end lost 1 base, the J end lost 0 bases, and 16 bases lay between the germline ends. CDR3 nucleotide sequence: TGTGCCAGCAGTTTATTAGCCCCGGCAGCGGGCTCCTACAATGAGCAGTTCTTC. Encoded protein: CASSLLAPAAGSYNEQFF.

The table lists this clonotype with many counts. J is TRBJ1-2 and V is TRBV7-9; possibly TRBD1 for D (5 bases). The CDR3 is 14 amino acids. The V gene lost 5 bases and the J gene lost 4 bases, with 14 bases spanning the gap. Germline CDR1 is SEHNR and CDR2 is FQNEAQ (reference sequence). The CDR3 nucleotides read TGTGCCAGCAGCCTTACCCAGGGAGGCTATGGCTACACCTTC. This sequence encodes CASSLTQGGYGYTF.